A single sample is the source of the 23 T cell receptor beta chains below, sequenced in a study of blood T cells in healthy people across ages. Through a sample-barcoded 5' primer and a J-beta primer mix, a second PCR was run for roughly 6 to 12 cycles. TCRdb ran MiXCR on the 5' RACE reads and lists one entry per CDR3 protein. The data show roughly 1,100,000 distinct CDR3 sequences, under 30% seen once. The sample also formed part of further work on T cells of mothers and their children.

The sequencing input was blood. These receptor sequences come from a girl aged 2-10 years in good health.

The chain combines TRBV12-3 or TRBV12-4 with TRBJ1-1, with 7 bases fitting TRBD1. CDR3 length: 14 amino acids. V was pared by 5 bases and J by 10 bases, with 13 bases of the junction left unmatched. CDR3 region: CASSDRDSSSRAFF. As DNA, the CDR3 is TGTGCCAGCAGTGACCGGGACAGTTCTTCCCGAGCTTTCTTT.

The chain recombines TRBV3-1 with TRBJ2-7; D uncertain. The germline V and J ends were trimmed by 1 base and 5 bases, with 6 bases remaining between them. There are 12 residues in the CDR3. The germline gives CDR1 LGHDT, CDR2 YNNKEL (reference sequence). The DNA for the CDR3 is TGTGCCAGCAGCCAAGTTCGGGACGAGCAGTACTTC. The encoded protein is CASSQVRDEQYF.

This clonotype was observed a few times. The rearrangement joins TRBV24-1 to TRBJ1-2; unclear D gene. V lost 5 bases and J lost 5, with 8 bases in between. Germline values: CDR1 KGHDR, CDR2 SFDVKD. The CDR3 totals 12 residues. The CDR3 nucleotides are TGTGCCACCAGTGGAAGGGATTATGGCTACACCTTC. It yields the protein CATSGRDYGYTF.

V usage is TRBV13 and J usage is TRBJ1-5, with D uncertain. Trimming took off 4 bases at V and 7 bases at J, with 11 bases between the two ends. The germline V gene has CDR1 PRHDT and CDR2 FYEKMQ (reference sequence). There are 13 residues in the CDR3. The CDR3 loop is CASSSKDLQPQHF. CDR3 DNA: TGTGCCAGCAGCTCCAAGGACTTGCAGCCCCAGCATTTT.

This clonotype was recorded a few times. This sequence joins TRBV7-3 and TRBJ1-1; 8 nucleotides line up with TRBD1. This CDR3 has 14 residues. The J segment lost 5 bases and the V segment lost 5 bases, leaving 7 bases of the junction unmatched. The V gene's germline CDR1 is SGHTA and CDR2 FQGTGA. CDR3 bases: TGTGCCAGCAGCAATCATCAGGGGGCTACTGAAGCTTTCTTT. As protein: CASSNHQGATEAFF.

This clonotype was seen a few times. V gene TRBV5-1 combines with J gene TRBJ2-3; maybe TRBD2 (5 bases). This CDR3 is built from 16 residues. The germline V and J ends were trimmed by 0 bases and 6 bases, with 17 bases remaining between them. Per the germline V gene, CDR1 is SGHRS and CDR2 is YFSETQ. The CDR3 protein is CASSLAGGALIDTQYF. The CDR3 DNA follows: TGCGCCAGCAGCTTGGCAGGAGGAGCGCTGATTGATACGCAGTATTTT.

This clonotype was counted only a few times. The chain recombines TRBV7-9 with TRBJ2-2, with 7 bases that match TRBD1. J gave up 7 bases and V 6 bases, and 11 bases lay outside the gene matches. CDR3 length: 15 residues. CDR1 and CDR2 (germline): SEHNR, FQNEAQ (reference sequence). The CDR3 region is CASSPLQGMVGELFF. The CDR3 nucleotides are TGTGCCAGCAGTCCATTACAGGGGATGGTCGGGGAGCTGTTTTTT.

This clonotype occurred a few times. The rearrangement joins TRBV28 to TRBJ2-1, with D tentatively TRBD2 (5 bases). V was clipped by 6 bases and J by 6 bases, with 9 bases between them. The germline V gene encodes CDR1 MDHEN and CDR2 SYDVKM. The length of the CDR3 is 12 residues. The CDR3, as DNA: TGTGCCAGCAGGGTTGCGGGCAATGAGCAGTTCTTC. The encoded protein is CASRVAGNEQFF.

The V and J genes are TRBV7-9 and TRBJ2-2; no reliable D call. V lost 7 bases and J 0 bases, leaving 6 bases between the germline ends. The CDR3 sequence is 13 residues long. Germline V gene lookup returns CDR1 SEHNR and CDR2 FQNEAQ (reference sequence). DNA for the CDR3: TGTGCCAGCACAACCTCGAACACCGGGGAGCTGTTTTTT. Its translation is CASTTSNTGELFF. Variable domain in full (rest from reference TRBV7-9 and TRBJ2-2): DTGVSQNPRHKITKRGQNVTFRCDPISEHNRLYWYRQTLGQGPEFLTYFQNEAQLEKSRLLSDRFSAERPKGSFSTLEIQRTEQGDSAMYLCASTTSNTGELFFGEGSRLTVL.

This clonotype was counted only a few times. The J gene is TRBJ2-7, the V gene TRBV9; the match to TRBD2 covers 14 bases. CDR1 is SGDLS, CDR2 YYNGEE, per germline. The J segment lost 5 bases and the V segment lost 3 bases, leaving 7 bases of the junction unmatched. The CDR3 spans 16 residues. The CDR3, as DNA: TGTGCCAGCAGCGAGGGACTAGCGGGAGTGAGGAACGAGCAGTACTTC. Protein sequence: CASSEGLAGVRNEQYF.

A few counts support this clonotype. This chain links TRBV5-1 with TRBJ2-7; D may be TRBD2 (6 bases). The germline V gene has CDR1 SGHRS and CDR2 YFSETQ. This CDR3 comprises 14 residues. V gave up 2 bases and J gave up 2 bases, with 11 bases separating them. CDR3 nucleotides: TGCGCCAGCAGCTTCCAGGAGGGGACCTACGAGCAGTACTTC. This codes for CASSFQEGTYEQYF. The variable domain in full, with the rest retrieved from reference TRBV5-1 and TRBJ2-7, is KAGVTQTPRYLIKTRGQQVTLSCSPISGHRSVSWYQQTPGQGLQFLFEYFSETQRNKGNFPGRFSGRQFSNSRSEMNVSTLELGDSALYLCASSFQEGTYEQYFGPGTRLTVT.

The sample holds a few counts of this clonotype. This chain links TRBV20-1 with TRBJ2-5; 10 nucleotides line up with TRBD2. The CDR3 totals 16 residues. J lost 4 bases, V lost 0 bases, and 8 bases had no gene match. The germline V gene has CDR1 DFQATT and CDR2 SNEGSKA (reference sequence). CDR3 coding DNA: TGCAGTGCTAGAGACCGAACTAGCGGGGATGGAGAGACCCAGTACTTC. Encoded protein: CSARDRTSGDGETQYF.

The chain has TRBV28 and TRBJ2-5; 7 bases line up with TRBD1. TRBJ2-7 matches the DNA end more closely, so the J call is doubtful. This CDR3 spans 13 amino acids. Looked up from germline, CDR1 is MDHEN and CDR2 is SYDVKM. This CDR3 reads CASEGALTYEQYF. In nucleotides, the CDR3 is TGTGCCAGCGAGGGGGCACTCACCTACGAGCAGTACTTC.

This chain uses TRBV7-8 with TRBJ2-3, with 8 bases identical to TRBD2. CDR3 length: 18 amino acids. J was trimmed by 3 bases and V by 5 bases; bases with no gene match: 16. Germline CDR1 is SGHVS and CDR2 is FQNEAQ. Here the CDR3 DNA reads TGTGCCAGCAGCCCTTGGAGGATGGCGGGGGGCTCAACAGATACGCAGTATTTT. Amino acids: CASSPWRMAGGSTDTQYF. Combining the CDR3 with reference TRBV7-8 and TRBJ2-3 gives the whole variable domain GAGVSQSPRYKVAKRGQDVALRCDPISGHVSLFWYQQALGQGPEFLTYFQNEAQLDKSGLPSDRFFAERPEGSVSTLKIQRTQQEDSAVYLCASSPWRMAGGSTDTQYFGPGTRLTVL.

The chain carries TRBV7-9 and TRBJ2-7; maybe TRBD1 (6 bases). Per the germline V gene, CDR1 is SEHNR and CDR2 is FQNEAQ (reference sequence). V lost 5 bases to trimming and J lost 9 bases, with 20 bases between them. This CDR3 contains 14 residues. The CDR3 bases are TGTGCCAGCAGCACTGACAGGTCCCTTGGAGGGCAGTACTTC. It yields the protein CASSTDRSLGGQYF.

This clonotype has a handful of counts. This rearrangement joins TRBV6-2 or TRBV6-3 to TRBJ2-5; 7 bases line up with TRBD1. This CDR3 is 15 amino acids long. Germline CDR1 is MNHEY and CDR2 is SVGEGT. V was pared by 5 bases and J by 5 bases, with 11 bases of the junction left unmatched. The CDR3 region has the DNA TGTGCCAGCAGTCCAGGAACAGGGGTAGGGGAGACCCAGTACTTC. Translating it yields CASSPGTGVGETQYF.

The CDR3 here is CSADNYGNTEAFF. The CDR3 nucleotides read TGCAGTGCTGATAATTATGGGAACACTGAAGCTTTCTTT. The rearrangement links TRBV20-1 to TRBJ1-1; D ambiguous. The germline V and J ends were trimmed by 5 bases and 1 base, with 11 bases remaining between them. This CDR3 comprises 13 residues. Germline values: CDR1 DFQATT, CDR2 SNEGSKA (reference sequence).

The sample holds one count of this clonotype. This chain connects TRBV21-1 to TRBJ1-2; the D segment call TRBD1 is taken from the table without a DNA check. TRBV21-1 constitutes a pseudogene. This CDR3 contains 11 residues. CDR3 in DNA: TGTGCCAGCACCTTTGGGGCAGGTGTTATCTTC. This sequence encodes CASTFGAGVIF.

This clonotype was seen a few times. Here the CDR3 reads CASSRGTSYQETQYF. CDR3 bases: TGTGCCAGCAGCCGCGGGACTTCGTACCAAGAGACCCAGTACTTC. The V gene is TRBV25-1, the J gene TRBJ2-5; possible D gene TRBD2, 6 bases. Trimming took off 6 bases at V and 0 bases at J, with 14 bases between the two ends. This CDR3 has 15 amino acids. Germline-derived CDR1 and CDR2 are MGHDK and SYGVNS.

The V and J genes are TRBV20-1 and TRBJ2-3; 7 bases map to TRBD1. V trimming: 0 bases; J trimming: 9 bases; junction bases outside the gene matches: 6. The V gene's germline CDR1 is DFQATT and CDR2 SNEGSKA (reference sequence). The CDR3 has 13 residues. The CDR3 sequence is CSARDLRQGTQYF. The CDR3 DNA reads as TGCAGTGCTAGAGACCTGAGACAGGGAACGCAGTATTTT.

The J gene is TRBJ1-1, the V gene TRBV7-9, with D uncertain. V was shortened by 3 bases and J by 0 bases, with 8 bases between the two germline ends. CDR1 and CDR2 from the germline V gene are SEHNR and FQNEAQ (reference sequence). The CDR3 has 14 amino acids. The CDR3 loop reads CASSLEVMNTEAFF. CDR3 bases: TGTGCCAGCAGCTTGGAAGTGATGAACACTGAAGCTTTCTTT.

In its sample, this clonotype was seen a few times. The V and J genes are TRBV4-1 and TRBJ1-1, with D possibly TRBD1 on 5 matching bases. This CDR3 is built from 14 residues. The V gene's germline CDR1 is MGHRA and CDR2 YSYEKL. V shed 4 bases and J shed 6 bases, with 15 bases lying between them. CDR3 loop: CASSRLPGGAEAFF. The CDR3 DNA is TGCGCCAGCAGCCGCTTACCTGGGGGGGCTGAAGCTTTCTTT.

This clonotype was counted a few times. The J gene is TRBJ2-1, the V gene TRBV7-3; 8 positions match TRBD1. Near its end, the DNA agrees better with TRBJ2-7, so the J call may be wrong. The length of the CDR3 is 13 residues. Germline CDR1 reads SGHTA; CDR2 reads FQGTGA. CDR3 nucleotide sequence: TGTGCCAGCGGACAAAACACAGGGGGCGAGCAGTACTTC. It translates to CASGQNTGGEQYF.